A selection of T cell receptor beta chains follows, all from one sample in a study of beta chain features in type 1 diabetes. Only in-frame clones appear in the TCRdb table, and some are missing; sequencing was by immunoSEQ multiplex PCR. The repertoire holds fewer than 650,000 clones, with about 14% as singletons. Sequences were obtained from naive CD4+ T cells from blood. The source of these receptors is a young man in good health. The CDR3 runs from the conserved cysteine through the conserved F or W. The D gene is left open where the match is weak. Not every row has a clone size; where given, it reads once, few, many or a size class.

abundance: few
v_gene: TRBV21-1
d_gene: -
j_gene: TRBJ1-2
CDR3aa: CAISPQGSYGYTF
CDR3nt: TGTGCCATTAGTCCACAGGGATCCTATGGCTACACCTTC

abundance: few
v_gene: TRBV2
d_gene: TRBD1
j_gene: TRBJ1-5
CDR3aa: CASSAADRGLYQPQHF
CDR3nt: TGTGCCAGCAGTGCCGCGGACAGGGGGCTTTATCAGCCCCAGCATTTT

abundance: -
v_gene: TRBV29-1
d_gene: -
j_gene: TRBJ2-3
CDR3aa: CSVERGTDTQYF
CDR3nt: TGCAGCGTTGAAAGGGGCACAGATACGCAGTATTTT

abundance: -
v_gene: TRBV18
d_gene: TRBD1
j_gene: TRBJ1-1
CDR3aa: CASLRTGGQRNTEAFF
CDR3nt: TGTGCCAGCCTACGGACAGGGGGCCAAAGGAACACTGAAGCTTTCTTT

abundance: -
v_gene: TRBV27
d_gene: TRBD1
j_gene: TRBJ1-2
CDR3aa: CASSLRQGGYGYTF
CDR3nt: TGTGCCAGCAGTTTGAGACAGGGCGGCTATGGCTACACCTTC

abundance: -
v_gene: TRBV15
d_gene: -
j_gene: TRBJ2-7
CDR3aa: CATSRTGLSSYEQYF
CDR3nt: TGTGCCACCAGCAGAACAGGGCTCAGCTCCTACGAGCAGTACTTC

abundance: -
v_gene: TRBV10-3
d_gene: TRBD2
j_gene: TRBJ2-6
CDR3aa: CAVAGGRSSGANVLTF
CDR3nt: TGTGCCGTAGCGGGGGGGCGAAGCTCCGGGGCCAACGTCCTGACTTTC

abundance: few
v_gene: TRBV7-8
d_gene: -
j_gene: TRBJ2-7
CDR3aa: CASRFSGIHEQYF
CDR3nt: TGTGCCAGCAGATTTTCAGGGATCCACGAGCAGTACTTC

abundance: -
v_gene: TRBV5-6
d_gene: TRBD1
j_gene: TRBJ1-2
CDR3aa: CASSLFGGGDRANYGYTF
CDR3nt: TGTGCCAGCAGCTTGTTCGGAGGAGGGGACAGGGCGAACTATGGCTACACCTTC

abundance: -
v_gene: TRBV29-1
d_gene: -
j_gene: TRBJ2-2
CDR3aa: CSVATALITGELFF
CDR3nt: TGCAGCGTTGCCACAGCCCTTATCACCGGGGAGCTGTTTTTT

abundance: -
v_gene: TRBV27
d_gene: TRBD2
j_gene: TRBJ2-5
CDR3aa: CASSLRLAEAETQYF
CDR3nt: TGTGCCAGCAGTTTACGACTAGCGGAGGCAGAGACCCAGTACTTC

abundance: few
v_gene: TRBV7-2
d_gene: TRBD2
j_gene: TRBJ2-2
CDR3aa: CASSFLAGMGGELFF
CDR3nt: TGTGCCAGCAGCTTCCTAGCGGGGATGGGCGGGGAGCTGTTTTTT

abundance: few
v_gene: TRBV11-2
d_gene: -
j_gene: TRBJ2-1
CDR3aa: CASSLDRSPPSPNEQFF
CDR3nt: TGTGCCAGCAGCTTAGATCGAAGCCCGCCAAGTCCCAATGAGCAGTTCTTC

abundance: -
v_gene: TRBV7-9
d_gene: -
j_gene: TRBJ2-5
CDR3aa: CASSQGGVQETQYF
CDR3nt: TGTGCCAGCAGCCAGGGGGGAGTACAAGAGACCCAGTACTTC

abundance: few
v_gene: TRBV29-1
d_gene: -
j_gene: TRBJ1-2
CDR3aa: CSSSDRANYGYTF
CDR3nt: TGCAGCTCCTCCGATCGAGCTAACTATGGCTACACCTTC

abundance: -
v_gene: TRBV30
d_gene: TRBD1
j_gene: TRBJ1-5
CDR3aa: CAWSLRDRGSNQPQHF
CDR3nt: TGTGCCTGGAGTTTGAGGGACAGGGGTAGCAATCAGCCCCAGCATTTT